Listed below are T cell receptor beta chains from one sample, sequenced in a study of radiation and T cells in renal cell carcinoma. Assay used: immunoSEQ multiplex PCR; TCRdb lists only in-frame clones, some missing. The sample contains about 86,000 clones, around 81% of which appear only once. The starting material was blood, obtained from a patient whose treatment included radiotherapy and nephrectomy. These receptors came from a man aged 45 to 65 with renal cell carcinoma. Both conserved end residues are part of each CDR3. The order of the fields is J gene, V gene, D gene, clone size, CDR3 protein, CDR3 DNA. D genes are given only for firm matches. Size values are once, few and many counts, or a class for expanded clones, and some rows have none.

J gene: TRBJ1-2; V gene: TRBV6-1; D gene: TRBD1; clone size: -; CDR3 protein: CASSEAMGQGKGYTF; CDR3 DNA: TGTGCCAGCAGTGAAGCGATGGGACAGGGGAAGGGCTACACCTTC
J gene: TRBJ2-5; V gene: TRBV5-1; D gene: -; clone size: -; CDR3 protein: CASSGSQETQYF; CDR3 DNA: TGCGCCAGCAGCGGGAGTCAAGAGACCCAGTACTTC
J gene: TRBJ2-7; V gene: TRBV2; D gene: -; clone size: -; CDR3 protein: CASSEGNPPAGYEQYF; CDR3 DNA: TGTGCCAGCAGTGAAGGGAACCCCCCAGCAGGTTACGAGCAGTACTTC
J gene: TRBJ2-2; V gene: TRBV4-3; D gene: -; clone size: -; CDR3 protein: CASSPQVGTGELFF; CDR3 DNA: TGCGCCAGCAGCCCCCAGGTTGGCACCGGGGAGCTGTTTTTT
J gene: TRBJ2-5; V gene: TRBV5-1; D gene: TRBD2; clone size: -; CDR3 protein: CASSPSGGQETQYF; CDR3 DNA: TGCGCCAGCAGCCCGAGCGGGGGGCAAGAGACCCAGTACTTC
J gene: TRBJ2-1; V gene: TRBV9; D gene: -; clone size: -; CDR3 protein: CASRDDRTGPYNEQFF; CDR3 DNA: TGTGCCAGCAGAGATGACAGGACGGGCCCCTACAATGAGCAGTTCTTC
J gene: TRBJ2-3; V gene: TRBV13; D gene: -; clone size: -; CDR3 protein: CASSHGQSSQYF; CDR3 DNA: TGTGCCAGCAGCCACGGACAGTCTTCGCAGTATTTT
J gene: TRBJ2-7; V gene: TRBV4-1; D gene: -; clone size: -; CDR3 protein: CASSRGDSSYEQYF; CDR3 DNA: TGCGCCAGCAGCCGTGGAGACAGCTCCTACGAGCAGTACTTC
J gene: TRBJ1-6; V gene: TRBV18; D gene: -; clone size: once; CDR3 protein: CASSPQYNSPLHF; CDR3 DNA: TGTGCCAGCTCACCGCAATATAATTCACCCCTCCACTTT
J gene: TRBJ2-7; V gene: TRBV2; D gene: -; clone size: -; CDR3 protein: CASSEDRDYEQYF; CDR3 DNA: TGTGCCAGCAGTGAAGACAGGGACTACGAGCAGTACTTC
J gene: TRBJ2-1; V gene: TRBV27; D gene: TRBD1; clone size: -; CDR3 protein: CASSKYADRVLYNEQFF; CDR3 DNA: TGTGCCAGCAGTAAATATGCGGACAGGGTCCTCTACAATGAGCAGTTCTTC
J gene: TRBJ1-2; V gene: TRBV6-6; D gene: -; clone size: -; CDR3 protein: CASSYSGLNYGYTF; CDR3 DNA: TGTGCCAGCAGTTACTCCGGTTTGAACTATGGCTACACCTTC
J gene: TRBJ2-5; V gene: TRBV21-1; D gene: -; clone size: few; CDR3 protein: CASSKGDPGHPYQETQYF; CDR3 DNA: TGTGCCAGCAGCAAAGGGGACCCGGGACACCCGTACCAAGAGACCCAGTACTTC
J gene: TRBJ2-3; V gene: TRBV10-3; D gene: -; clone size: -; CDR3 protein: CASSPILLDTQYF; CDR3 DNA: TGTGCCAGCAGTCCCATCCTATTAGATACGCAGTATTTT
J gene: TRBJ2-6; V gene: TRBV5-1; D gene: -; clone size: -; CDR3 protein: CASSLQVSGANVLTF; CDR3 DNA: TGCGCCAGCAGCTTACAGGTTTCTGGGGCCAACGTCCTGACTTTC
J gene: TRBJ2-5; V gene: TRBV7-2; D gene: -; clone size: -; CDR3 protein: CASSLDGGRWETQYF; CDR3 DNA: TGTGCCAGCAGCTTGGATGGGGGGCGCTGGGAGACCCAGTACTTC
J gene: TRBJ1-4; V gene: TRBV7-9; D gene: -; clone size: -; CDR3 protein: CASSLRGGATNEKLFF; CDR3 DNA: TGTGCCAGCAGCTTAAGGGGTGGCGCAACTAATGAAAAACTGTTTTTT
J gene: TRBJ2-7; V gene: TRBV7-3; D gene: -; clone size: -; CDR3 protein: CASSPSGTSYEQYF; CDR3 DNA: TGTGCCAGCAGCCCCAGTGGAACCTCCTACGAGCAGTACTTC
J gene: TRBJ2-3; V gene: TRBV9; D gene: -; clone size: -; CDR3 protein: CASSVVSTDTQYF; CDR3 DNA: TGTGCCAGCAGCGTAGTGAGCACAGATACGCAGTATTTT
J gene: TRBJ1-5; V gene: TRBV28; D gene: -; clone size: -; CDR3 protein: CATVVAPGDQPQHF; CDR3 DNA: TGTGCCACCGTCGTAGCACCCGGGGATCAGCCCCAGCATTTT
J gene: TRBJ2-2; V gene: TRBV29-1; D gene: -; clone size: -; CDR3 protein: CSAGTGSYTGELFF; CDR3 DNA: TGCAGCGCGGGAACAGGGTCGTACACCGGGGAGCTGTTTTTT
J gene: TRBJ2-3; V gene: TRBV29-1; D gene: TRBD2; clone size: -; CDR3 protein: CSVRSGTSGGTSTDTQYF; CDR3 DNA: TGCAGCGTTCGGTCGGGGACTAGCGGGGGTACTAGCACAGATACGCAGTATTTT
J gene: TRBJ1-1; V gene: TRBV7-2; D gene: -; clone size: once; CDR3 protein: CASSLNPDTEAFF; CDR3 DNA: TGTGCCAGCAGCTTAAATCCGGACACTGAAGCTTTCTTT
J gene: TRBJ2-5; V gene: TRBV29-1; D gene: -; clone size: -; CDR3 protein: CSAEKHQETQYF; CDR3 DNA: TGCAGCGCCGAAAAACATCAAGAGACCCAGTACTTC
J gene: TRBJ2-7; V gene: TRBV5-4; D gene: -; clone size: -; CDR3 protein: CASGTGAYEQYF; CDR3 DNA: TGTGCCAGCGGGACGGGAGCCTACGAGCAGTACTTC
J gene: TRBJ1-4; V gene: TRBV27; D gene: TRBD1; clone size: -; CDR3 protein: CASRDTGATNEKLFF; CDR3 DNA: TGTGCCAGCAGGGACACAGGGGCAACTAATGAAAAACTGTTTTTT
J gene: TRBJ1-2; V gene: TRBV30; D gene: -; clone size: -; CDR3 protein: CAWSVPSGAYGYTF; CDR3 DNA: TGTGCCTGGAGTGTACCGTCAGGGGCTTATGGCTACACCTTC
J gene: TRBJ2-7; V gene: TRBV10-1; D gene: TRBD1; clone size: -; CDR3 protein: CASAHDRDEQYF; CDR3 DNA: TGCGCCAGCGCCCACGACAGGGACGAGCAGTACTTC
J gene: TRBJ2-7; V gene: TRBV5-1; D gene: -; clone size: -; CDR3 protein: CASSLGGHEQYF; CDR3 DNA: TGCGCCAGCAGCTTGGGGGGACACGAGCAGTACTTC
J gene: TRBJ1-1; V gene: TRBV1; D gene: -; clone size: many; CDR3 protein: CTSSNQTGRVGTEAFF; CDR3 DNA: TGCACCAGCAGCAACCAAACAGGGAGGGTCGGAACTGAAGCTTTCTTT
J gene: TRBJ2-1; V gene: TRBV5-1; D gene: TRBD1; clone size: -; CDR3 protein: CASSTGQGEIVYNEQFF; CDR3 DNA: TGCGCCAGCAGCACAGGACAGGGGGAAATCGTCTACAATGAGCAGTTCTTC
J gene: TRBJ1-3; V gene: TRBV2; D gene: TRBD1; clone size: -; CDR3 protein: CASSDYRGRDSGNTIYF; CDR3 DNA: TGTGCCAGCAGTGACTACAGGGGGCGAGATTCTGGAAACACCATATATTTT
J gene: TRBJ2-3; V gene: TRBV7-9; D gene: TRBD2; clone size: -; CDR3 protein: CASSSGLAGTSTDTQYF; CDR3 DNA: TGTGCCAGCAGCTCGGGACTAGCGGGGACTAGCACAGATACGCAGTATTTT
J gene: TRBJ2-2; V gene: TRBV6-6; D gene: -; clone size: -; CDR3 protein: CASSYSNGRVIGELFF; CDR3 DNA: TGTGCCAGCAGTTACTCGAACGGCAGGGTTATCGGGGAGCTGTTTTTT
J gene: TRBJ2-1; V gene: TRBV19; D gene: -; clone size: -; CDR3 protein: CASSIVKGGEQFF; CDR3 DNA: TGTGCCAGTAGTATAGTCAAAGGGGGTGAGCAGTTCTTC
J gene: TRBJ2-2; V gene: TRBV4-3; D gene: -; clone size: -; CDR3 protein: CASSQGGGATGELFF; CDR3 DNA: TGCGCCAGCAGCCAAGGAGGAGGGGCCACCGGGGAGCTGTTTTTT
J gene: TRBJ2-7; V gene: TRBV28; D gene: -; clone size: -; CDR3 protein: CASSSLSIGDYEQYF; CDR3 DNA: TGTGCCAGCAGTTCCCTATCGATTGGGGACTACGAGCAGTACTTC
J gene: TRBJ1-5; V gene: TRBV27; D gene: -; clone size: -; CDR3 protein: CASSFEGPFGQPQHF; CDR3 DNA: TGTGCCAGCAGTTTTGAAGGACCCTTTGGACAGCCCCAGCATTTT
J gene: TRBJ1-6; V gene: TRBV6-1; D gene: -; clone size: once; CDR3 protein: CAGAMSSYNSPLHF; CDR3 DNA: TGTGCCGGCGCGATGAGCTCCTATAATTCACCCCTCCACTTT
J gene: TRBJ2-2; V gene: TRBV18; D gene: -; clone size: -; CDR3 protein: CASSPRLEAGELFF; CDR3 DNA: TGTGCCAGCTCACCACGACTAGAAGCCGGGGAGCTGTTTTTT
J gene: TRBJ2-1; V gene: TRBV27; D gene: -; clone size: -; CDR3 protein: CASSFEVFPGSSYNEQFF; CDR3 DNA: TGTGCCAGCAGTTTCGAGGTGTTTCCAGGGAGCTCCTACAATGAGCAGTTCTTC
J gene: TRBJ1-2; V gene: TRBV11-3; D gene: TRBD1; clone size: -; CDR3 protein: CASNFGQDRSYTF; CDR3 DNA: TGTGCCAGCAACTTCGGACAGGACAGGAGCTACACCTTC
J gene: TRBJ2-1; V gene: TRBV15; D gene: TRBD1; clone size: -; CDR3 protein: CATSRRGQGARNEQFF; CDR3 DNA: TGTGCCACCAGCAGACGGGGACAGGGGGCTCGGAATGAGCAGTTCTTC
J gene: TRBJ1-1; V gene: TRBV7-9; D gene: -; clone size: -; CDR3 protein: CASSLEGRGNTEAFF; CDR3 DNA: TGTGCCAGCAGCTTAGAAGGCAGGGGGAACACTGAAGCTTTCTTT
J gene: TRBJ2-3; V gene: TRBV15; D gene: -; clone size: -; CDR3 protein: CATSHGTTALTDTQYF; CDR3 DNA: TGTGCCACCAGCCACGGGACCACAGCCCTCACAGATACGCAGTATTTT
J gene: TRBJ2-7; V gene: TRBV27; D gene: -; clone size: -; CDR3 protein: CASSSYRDKEQYF; CDR3 DNA: TGTGCCAGCAGTTCCTACCGGGACAAGGAGCAGTACTTC
J gene: TRBJ1-2; V gene: TRBV6-5; D gene: -; clone size: -; CDR3 protein: CASAPGTKGGYTF; CDR3 DNA: TGTGCCAGCGCACCAGGCACCAAGGGAGGCTACACCTTC
J gene: TRBJ2-7; V gene: TRBV6-5; D gene: -; clone size: -; CDR3 protein: CASTPTGPSYEQYF; CDR3 DNA: TGTGCCAGCACCCCGACAGGCCCATCCTACGAGCAGTACTTC
J gene: TRBJ2-5; V gene: TRBV11-2; D gene: -; clone size: -; CDR3 protein: CASSLGLVGKTQYF; CDR3 DNA: TGTGCCAGCAGCCTGGGTTTGGTCGGAAAGACCCAGTACTTC
J gene: TRBJ1-6; V gene: TRBV4-1; D gene: -; clone size: -; CDR3 protein: CASSHREGLYSILHF; CDR3 DNA: TGCGCCAGCAGCCACCGGGAGGGGCTTTATAGTATCCTCCACTTT
J gene: TRBJ1-2; V gene: TRBV7-2; D gene: TRBD1; clone size: -; CDR3 protein: CASSFSPGQGLRGYTF; CDR3 DNA: TGTGCCAGCAGCTTTTCCCCGGGACAGGGGTTACGTGGCTACACCTTC
J gene: TRBJ2-3; V gene: TRBV19; D gene: -; clone size: -; CDR3 protein: CASSRGPSGDTDTQYF; CDR3 DNA: TGTGCCAGTAGTAGGGGACCGAGCGGAGACACAGATACGCAGTATTTT
J gene: TRBJ2-3; V gene: TRBV7-9; D gene: -; clone size: -; CDR3 protein: CASSPGGLSTDTQYF; CDR3 DNA: TGTGCCAGCAGCCCGGGTGGGCTCTCCACAGATACGCAGTATTTT